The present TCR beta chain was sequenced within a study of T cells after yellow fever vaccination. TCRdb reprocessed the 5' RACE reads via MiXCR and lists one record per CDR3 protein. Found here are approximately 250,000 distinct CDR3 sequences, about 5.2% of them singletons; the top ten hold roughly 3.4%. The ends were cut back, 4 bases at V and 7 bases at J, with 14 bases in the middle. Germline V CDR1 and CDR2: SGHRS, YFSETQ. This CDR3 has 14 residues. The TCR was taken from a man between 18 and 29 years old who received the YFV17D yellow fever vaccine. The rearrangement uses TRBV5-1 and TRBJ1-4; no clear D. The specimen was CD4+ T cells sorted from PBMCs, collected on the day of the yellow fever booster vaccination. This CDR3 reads CASSVLGEGEKLFF. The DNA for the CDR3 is TGCGCCAGCAGCGTGTTGGGTGAGGGTGAAAAACTGTTTTTT. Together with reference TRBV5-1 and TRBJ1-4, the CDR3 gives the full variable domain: KAGVTQTPRYLIKTRGQQVTLSCSPISGHRSVSWYQQTPGQGLQFLFEYFSETQRNKGNFPGRFSGRQFSNSRSEMNVSTLELGDSALYLCASSVLGEGEKLFFGSGTQLSVL.